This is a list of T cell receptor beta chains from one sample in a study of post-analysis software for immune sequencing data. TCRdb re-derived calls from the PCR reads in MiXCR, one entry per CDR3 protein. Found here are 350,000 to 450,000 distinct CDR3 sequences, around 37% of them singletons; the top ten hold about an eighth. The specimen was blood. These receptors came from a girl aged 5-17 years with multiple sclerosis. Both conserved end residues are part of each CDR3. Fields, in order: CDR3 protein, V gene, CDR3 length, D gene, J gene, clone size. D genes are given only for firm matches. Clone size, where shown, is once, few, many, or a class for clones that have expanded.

CAGRPIDSFYGYTF TRBV7-2 14 . TRBJ1-2 .
CASSLGRQGGTEAFF TRBV5-1 15 TRBD1 TRBJ1-1 .
CASSYGEGGYTF TRBV6-5 12 . TRBJ1-2 .
CASSLSSPEDYTF TRBV6-6 13 . TRBJ1-2 .
CASRRAGTVEYGYTF TRBV6-5 15 TRBD1 TRBJ1-2 .
CASSDGGFTDEQYF TRBV2 14 TRBD2 . .
CASRSILRDSEASSYNEQFF TRBV7-6 20 . TRBJ2-1 .
CASSGRRDNSPLHF TRBV9 14 . TRBJ1-6 .
CASSFQWGSSYEQYF TRBV5-1 15 . TRBJ2-7 .
CASTRAGEAYEQYF TRBV12-3/TRBV12-4 14 TRBD2 TRBJ2-7 .
CASSFSGNSHRYGYTF TRBV5-1 16 . TRBJ1-2 .
CASSVVGASDTQYF TRBV9 14 . TRBJ2-3 .
CSALDVARTGDTQYF TRBV20-1 15 . TRBJ2-3 .
CSATGTENSPLHF TRBV20-1 13 TRBD1 TRBJ1-6 .
CASSPYTADSSLNTEAFF TRBV4-2 18 . TRBJ1-1 .
CASSFSEYSNQPQHF TRBV7-2 15 . TRBJ1-5 .
CASSQDRQRYNEQFF TRBV4-1 15 . TRBJ2-1 few
CASSRTSFRVGEKLFF TRBV7-2 16 . TRBJ1-4 few
CASSIQVQETQYF TRBV19 13 . TRBJ2-5 once
CASSFRPNSPLHF TRBV13 13 . TRBJ1-6 .
CASIQGGRANEQFF TRBV7-8 14 . TRBJ2-1 .
CASSLPRGEQFF TRBV4-1 12 TRBD2 TRBJ2-1 few
CASSDRVRGQFF TRBV28 12 TRBD1 TRBJ2-1 .
CASSVGQAYGYTF TRBV5-6 13 TRBD1 TRBJ1-2 few
CASSWTGGNSPLHF TRBV7-3 14 TRBD1 TRBJ1-6 .